This T cell receptor beta chain was sequenced during a study of T cell repertoires in aging, cancer and after chemotherapy. Study context: Repeat sampling of healthy donors over several months to years showed clear clonal overlap. The full dataset contained 9.1 million or so TCR reads.

V shed 4 bases and J 4 bases; nucleotides not matched to a gene: 12. CDR3 length: 18 amino acids. Germline CDR1 is SGHAT and CDR2 is FQDESV (reference sequence). Multiplex touch-down PCR with TRB-A/B primers amplified rearranged V-D-J TRB sequences. From the multiplex PCR reads, TCRdb called clonotypes with MiXCR, one entry per CDR3 protein. The repertoire holds around 10,000 distinct CDR3 sequences, with around 35% as singletons. The template was genomic DNA from peripheral blood, not RNA. The TCR comes from a human donor in good health. This chain uses TRBV11-1 with TRBJ2-1; 11 positions agree with TRBD2. The sequencing sample was made of blood. DNA for the CDR3: TGTGCCAGCAGCTATAGATCCGGTAGCGGGAGGGCTTACAATGAGCAGTTCTTC. This translates into CASSYRSGSGRAYNEQFF.